This T cell receptor beta chain is drawn from a study of shared clonotypes between healthy human individuals. Germline CDR1 MDHEN, CDR2 SYDVKM. The CDR3 covers 15 residues. Unmatched junction bases numbered 10, after V lost 5 bases and J lost 8 bases. Per the original methods: ImmunoSEQ yielded junction-only sequences lacking quality scores, so filtering differed. Assay: immunoSEQ multiplex PCR; the TCRdb copy retains only in-frame clones and omits some. Clonal size and the V and J genes are those of that table, whereas D and trimming came from the DNA. The sample carries 1.4 million or so clones, approximately 98.5% recorded once.

The sequenced material came from naive CD4+ T cells sorted from blood. The subset was: CD45RA+ positively selected. The chain employs TRBV28 and TRBJ1-4, with TRBD1 matching 8 bases. The sequence derives from a man younger than 40 in good health. Written as DNA, the CDR3 is TGTGCCAGCAGTACAAAGGACAGGGTGAGGGAAAAACTGTTTTTT. Translating it yields CASSTKDRVREKLFF.